The clone carrying this T cell receptor beta chain has a handful of counts. Its antigen is currently unknown. The sample is drawn from a study of post-analysis software for immune sequencing data. Study-wide findings and caveats: Patients with multiple sclerosis recorded significantly lower normalized Chao1 diversity than controls, the study found. Controls showed lower frequencies than patients for roughly 5 TRBV segments, and TRBV5-6, TRBV5-1 and TRBV20-1 were among these.

The V end lost 7 bases, the J end lost 3 bases, and 13 bases lay between the germline ends. The CDR3 is 14 residues long. The authors incorporated unique molecular identifiers into the TCR beta cDNA libraries. MiXCR, applied by TCRdb to the PCR reads, yields one record per CDR3 protein. The sample consists of hundreds of thousands of distinct CDR3 sequences, 55% to 60% of them appearing once. Sequenced: blood. J is TRBJ2-1 and V is TRBV12-3 or TRBV12-4; D is perhaps TRBD1 (6 bases). The source of this sequence is a girl aged 2-10 years with multiple sclerosis. CDR3 DNA: TGTGCCAGCACCGTCGGACAGCTCTACAATGAGCAGTTCTTC. This translates into CASTVGQLYNEQFF.